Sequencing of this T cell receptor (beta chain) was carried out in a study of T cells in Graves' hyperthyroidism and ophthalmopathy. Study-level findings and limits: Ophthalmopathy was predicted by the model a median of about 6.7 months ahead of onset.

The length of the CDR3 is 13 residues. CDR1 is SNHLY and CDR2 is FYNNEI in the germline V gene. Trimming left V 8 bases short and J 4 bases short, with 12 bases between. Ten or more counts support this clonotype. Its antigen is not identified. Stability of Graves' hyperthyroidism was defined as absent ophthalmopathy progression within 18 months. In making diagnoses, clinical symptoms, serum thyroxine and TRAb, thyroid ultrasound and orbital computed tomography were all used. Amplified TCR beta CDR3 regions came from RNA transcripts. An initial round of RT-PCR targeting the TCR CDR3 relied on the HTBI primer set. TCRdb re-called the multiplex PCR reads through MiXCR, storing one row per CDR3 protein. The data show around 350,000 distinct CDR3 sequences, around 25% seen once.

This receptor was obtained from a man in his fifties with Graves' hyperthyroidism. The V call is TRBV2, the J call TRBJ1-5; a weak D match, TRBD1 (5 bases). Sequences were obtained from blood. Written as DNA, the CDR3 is TGTGCCAGCTCCTCAGGGCCGAATCAGCCCCAGCATTTT. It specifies CASSSGPNQPQHF.